The clone carrying this T cell receptor beta chain was picked up one time. The data were obtained in a study of CD8+ T cells in alopecia areata. Deletions cut 5 bases from V and 5 bases from J, with 7 bases between. Germline values: CDR1 GTSNPN, CDR2 SVGIG (reference sequence). The CDR3 consists of 11 residues. Sequencing used cDNA as its template, made by extracting RNA and reverse transcribing it. Clones were read by immunoSEQ multiplex PCR, and TCRdb kept only the in-frame ones, dropping some. The sample contains around 30,000 clones, about 74% of which appear only once. The chain links TRBV30 to TRBJ2-1, with D perhaps being TRBD1 or TRBD2 (5 bases each). The sequencing sample was made of NKG2D-low CD8+ T cells sorted from blood. The TCR was taken from a human donor with alopecia areata. CDR3 DNA: TGTGCCTGGGAGGGGAACAATGAGCAGTTCTTC. Translating it yields CAWEGNNEQFF. Drawing the rest from reference TRBV30 and TRBJ2-1, the complete variable domain is SQTIHQWPATLVQPVGSPLSLECTVEGTSNPNLYWYRQAAGRGLQLLFYSVGIGQISSEVPQNLSASRPQDRQFILSSKKLLLSDSGFYLCAWEGNNEQFFGPGTRLTVL.